The entry below describes one T cell receptor beta chain. The sample originates from a study of blood T cell repertoires in COVID-19. Study as a whole: Samples came from the United States, Italy and Spain, spanning acute and convalescent COVID-19. Sources were T cells, B-cell-depleted T cells, or PBMCs; the material itself was cDNA or gDNA.

Methods used by the authors: From reference gene primer amplification, estimates of nucleated cell counts were derived. Assay used: immunoSEQ multiplex PCR; TCRdb lists only in-frame clones, some missing. V and J calls plus clone size are reproduced from that table; the DNA served to infer D and trimming. The table records about 300,000 clones, approximately 83% of them present only once. This CDR3 spans 13 amino acids. Looked up from germline, CDR1 is GTSNPN and CDR2 is SVGIG (reference sequence). V shed 4 bases, J shed 5 bases, and the junction held 8 bases outside the gene matches. This sequence originates from a human donor in a cohort sampled during active COVID-19. Sequenced input: peripheral blood. This sequence joins TRBV30 and TRBJ2-7, with 7 bases aligning to TRBD1. The CDR3 protein is CAWNLDRNDEQYF. The CDR3 DNA is TGTGCCTGGAACTTGGACAGGAACGACGAGCAGTACTTC. Full variable domain (rest looked up from reference TRBV30 and TRBJ2-7): SQTIHQWPATLVQPVGSPLSLECTVEGTSNPNLYWYRQAAGRGLQLLFYSVGIGQISSEVPQNLSASRPQDRQFILSSKKLLLSDSGFYLCAWNLDRNDEQYFGPGTRLTVT.